This T cell receptor (beta chain) appears in the sequencing data of a study of blood T cell repertoires in COVID-19. Background on the study: The United States, Italy and Spain were the sources of the acute and convalescent COVID-19 samples. The analysed material was cDNA or gDNA that came from T cells, B-cell-depleted T cells, or PBMCs.

This CDR3 has 12 amino acids. Germline V CDR1 and CDR2: LNHDA, SQIVND (reference sequence). The V end lost 2 bases, the J end lost 4 bases, and 3 bases lay between the germline ends. Original data processing: Reference gene primers were amplified, and this amplification served to estimate nucleated cell counts. TCRdb keeps only in-frame clones here, not all; method: immunoSEQ multiplex PCR. Clone size and V and J calls were adopted from that table, with D and trimming inferred from the DNA. The sample shows about 670,000 clones, 85% to 90% of them seen only once. Specimen: peripheral blood. The source is a woman in her late teens or twenties with acute or convalescent COVID-19. The V and J genes are TRBV19 and TRBJ2-1; D not resolved. The CDR3 protein is CASSIPYNEQFF. The DNA for the CDR3 is TGTGCCAGTAGTATACCTTACAATGAGCAGTTCTTC.